These 24 T cell receptor beta chains originate from one sample sequenced in a study of blood T cell repertoires in COVID-19. TCRdb's table, derived via immunoSEQ multiplex PCR, lists solely in-frame clones and lacks some. The sample holds approximately 220,000 clones, 80% to 90% seen once. The sample comprised PBMCs or T cells enriched from blood (not recorded which). All receptors derive from a woman between 50 and 59 years old who had been exposed to COVID-19.

This sequence joins TRBV15 and TRBJ2-5; D might be TRBD2 (5 bases). Between the trimmed V and J ends, which lost 0 bases and 10 bases, there was a span of 12 bases. CDR1 and CDR2 from the germline V gene are LNHNV and YYDKDF (reference sequence). This CDR3 has 13 amino acids. CDR3: CATSRDRSGGQYF. In DNA form, the CDR3 reads TGTGCCACCAGCAGAGATCGGAGCGGTGGCCAGTACTTC.

The rearrangement uses TRBV18 and TRBJ1-3, with D possibly TRBD1 on 5 matching bases. V shed 5 bases and J shed 2 bases, with 7 bases lying between them. Germline V gene data show CDR1 as KGHSH and CDR2 as LQKENI. This CDR3 has 13 residues. CDR3 nucleotides: TGTGCCAGCTCAGGGGGGACTGGAAACACCATATATTTT. As protein: CASSGGTGNTIYF.

V and J are TRBV12-5 and TRBJ2-5; D uncertain. Germline CDR1 and CDR2: LGHNT and FRNRAP. This CDR3 spans 11 amino acids. V shed 7 bases and J shed 4 bases, with 7 bases lying between them. CDR3 region: CASALLETQYF. CDR3 DNA sequence: TGTGCTAGTGCCCTCCTAGAGACCCAGTACTTC. Looking up the rest from reference TRBV12-5 and TRBJ2-5 gives the full variable domain: DARVTQTPRHKVTEMGQEVTMRCQPILGHNTVFWYRQTMMQGLELLAYFRNRAPLDDSGMPKDRFSAEMPDATLATLKIQPSEPRDSAVYFCASALLETQYFGPGTRLLVL.

This chain's CDR3 is CASSSGTGVEAFF. CDR3 nucleotides: TGTGCCAGCAGTTCTGGGACAGGGGTAGAAGCTTTCTTT. The chain carries TRBV6-5 and TRBJ1-1, with 10 bases identical to TRBD1. In germline, CDR1 is MNHEY, CDR2 SVGAGI. The V and J ends lost 4 bases and 8 bases, in that order; junction bases with no gene match: 4. The CDR3 is 13 residues long.

J is TRBJ1-2 and V is TRBV7-8; D is uncertain. The germline V and J ends were trimmed by 2 bases and 4 bases, with 14 bases remaining between them. Germline V gene data show CDR1 as SGHVS and CDR2 as FQNEAQ. The CDR3 runs to 15 residues. The CDR3 DNA reads as TGTGCCAGCAGCTTAAGGCCCGCGGGCCTCTATGGCTACACCTTC. Translating it yields CASSLRPAGLYGYTF. The full variable domain, completed using reference TRBV7-8 and TRBJ1-2, is GAGVSQSPRYKVAKRGQDVALRCDPISGHVSLFWYQQALGQGPEFLTYFQNEAQLDKSGLPSDRFFAERPEGSVSTLKIQRTQQEDSAVYLCASSLRPAGLYGYTFGSGTRLTVV.

The genes are TRBV5-4 and TRBJ2-1, with D perhaps matching TRBD2 (5 bases). The V gene lost 4 bases and the J gene lost 8 bases, with 16 bases spanning the gap. Germline CDR1 SGHNT, CDR2 YYREEE (reference sequence). The CDR3 spans 14 residues. The CDR3 region has the DNA TGTGCCAGCAGCCGCAGGACTGCTTCGGATGAGCAGTTCTTC. Amino acid sequence: CASSRRTASDEQFF.

The chain combines TRBV18 with TRBJ1-5; 9 nucleotides match TRBD1. Germline CDR1 KGHSH, CDR2 LQKENI. Trimming removed 6 bases from V and 2 bases from J; junction bases left unmatched: 5. There are 15 residues in the CDR3. Here the CDR3 reads CASSWGQGGNQPQHF. The CDR3 coding sequence is TGTGCCAGCTCGTGGGGACAGGGAGGCAATCAGCCCCAGCATTTT.

This chain joins TRBV21-1 and TRBJ2-7; TRBD1 is the table's D call, not checked against the DNA. TRBV21-1 is annotated as a pseudogene. The CDR3 totals 15 residues. CDR3: CASSSPGDRGDEQYF. DNA of the CDR3: TGTGCCAGCAGCTCCCCGGGGGACAGGGGTGACGAGCAGTACTTC.

The genes are TRBV12-5 and TRBJ2-5; weak D call: TRBD2 (6 bases). V lost 0 bases to trimming and J lost 2 bases, with 10 bases between them. Germline CDR1 LGHNT, CDR2 FRNRAP. This CDR3 comprises 15 residues. The CDR3 region is CASGLVGGAQETQYF. The CDR3 DNA follows: TGTGCTAGTGGTTTGGTGGGGGGAGCACAAGAGACCCAGTACTTC. Supplemented by reference TRBV12-5 and TRBJ2-5, the full variable domain reads DARVTQTPRHKVTEMGQEVTMRCQPILGHNTVFWYRQTMMQGLELLAYFRNRAPLDDSGMPKDRFSAEMPDATLATLKIQPSEPRDSAVYFCASGLVGGAQETQYFGPGTRLLVL.

This chain uses TRBV10-1 with TRBJ1-3; unclear D gene. V gave up 0 bases and J gave up 2 bases, with 17 bases separating them. Germline CDR1 reads WNHNN; CDR2 reads SYGVQD (reference sequence). This CDR3 has 18 amino acids. The DNA for the CDR3 is TGCGCCAGCAGTGAGTCTTCGCCCGGGATTGGACCTGGAAACACCATATATTTT. Protein product: CASSESSPGIGPGNTIYF.

This chain links TRBV5-6 with TRBJ1-1; the match to TRBD1 covers 8 bases. CDR1 and CDR2 from the germline V gene are SGHDT and YYEEEE. V lost 2 bases and J lost 3; bases outside the gene matches: 15. The CDR3 has 18 residues. CDR3 protein: CASSFDQGTGRFYTEAFF. Here the CDR3 DNA reads TGTGCCAGCAGCTTCGATCAGGGGACAGGTAGGTTCTACACTGAAGCTTTCTTT.

This clone has a single count. This chain uses TRBV5-8 with TRBJ2-5; D might be TRBD2 (5 bases). The CDR3 loop spans 13 amino acids. The germline CDR1 and CDR2 sequences are SGHTS and YDEGEE. V was clipped by 5 bases and J by 2 bases, with 10 bases between them. The DNA for the CDR3 is TGTGCCAGCAGTTTACCGGGGCAAGAGACCCAGTACTTC. The encoded protein is CASSLPGQETQYF.

The V gene is TRBV29-1, the J gene TRBJ2-4; maybe TRBD1 (6 bases). This CDR3 is built from 14 residues. Germline V gene lookup returns CDR1 SQVTM and CDR2 ANQGSEA. Trimming stripped 6 bases from V and 1 base from J, with 13 bases between. CDR3 in amino acids: CSVHQGSAKNIQYF. CDR3 DNA sequence: TGCAGCGTCCATCAGGGGTCGGCCAAAAACATTCAGTACTTC.

The chain employs TRBV27 and TRBJ2-7, with 9 nucleotides matching TRBD1. Germline trimming cut 4 bases from V and 3 bases from J; bases unmatched to any gene: 7. The CDR3 consists of 15 residues. The V gene's germline CDR1 is MNHEY and CDR2 SMNVEV (reference sequence). CDR3 sequence (DNA): TGTGCCAGCAGTTCGCACCGGACAGGGGACTACGAGCAGTACTTC. This sequence encodes CASSSHRTGDYEQYF.

This chain links TRBV7-9 with TRBJ1-1; TRBD1 agrees at 7 bases. V dropped 6 bases and J dropped 0; count of bases not matched to a gene: 7. This CDR3 contains 15 residues. Per germline, CDR1 SEHNR and CDR2 FQNEAQ (reference sequence). DNA for the CDR3: TGTGCCAGCAGAGGGGGCCAGGGGGTGAACACTGAAGCTTTCTTT. Translated: CASRGGQGVNTEAFF.

The chain joins TRBV19 to TRBJ1-5; D may be TRBD1 (6 bases). This CDR3 has 16 residues. Trimming shortened V by 5 bases and J by 3 bases, and 17 bases separated the two germline ends. Germline CDR1 is LNHDA and CDR2 is SQIVND (reference sequence). The CDR3 sequence: CASSAPGTLNNQPQHF. The CDR3 DNA reads as TGTGCCAGTAGTGCCCCCGGGACACTTAACAATCAGCCCCAGCATTTT.

The count of this clone is one. This sample includes further DNA sequences coding for the same CDR3. The V gene is TRBV3-1 (or the pseudogene TRBV3-2), the J gene TRBJ1-6, with TRBD1 identical over 10 bases. The germline CDR1 and CDR2 sequences are LGHDT and YNNKEL (reference sequence). V gave up 1 base and J gave up 9 bases; unmatched junction bases: 6. The CDR3 consists of 16 residues. The CDR3 reads CASSQGTGGFGSPLHF. The CDR3 DNA sequence: TGTGCCAGCAGCCAAGGGACAGGGGGTTTCGGTTCACCCCTCCACTTT.

This clone has only one observation. The chain couples TRBV12-3 or TRBV12-4 to TRBJ1-2; D remains unclear. The CDR3 extends over 13 amino acids. Trimming cost V 5 bases and J 4 bases, with 11 bases left between them. The DNA of the CDR3 is TGTGCCAGCAGTCGATTACCGGTCTATGGCTACACCTTC. It translates to CASSRLPVYGYTF.

The V and J genes are TRBV29-1 and TRBJ2-3; 7 positions match TRBD2. This CDR3 has 14 residues. Germline values: CDR1 SQVTM, CDR2 ANQGSEA. Trimming cost V 4 bases and J 3 bases; bases outside gene matches: 7. For the CDR3, the DNA is TGCAGCGTTGGGAGAGGGAGGGAGACAGATACGCAGTATTTT. It is translated as CSVGRGRETDTQYF.

This chain joins TRBV18 and TRBJ2-1, with D perhaps matching TRBD2 (6 bases). Looked up from germline, CDR1 is KGHSH and CDR2 is LQKENI. Trimming cost V 4 bases and J 7 bases, with 14 bases left between them. The CDR3 is 14 residues long. CDR3 sequence (DNA): TGTGCCAGCTCACGACTAGGGCCAATTAATGAGCAGTTCTTC. It yields the protein CASSRLGPINEQFF.

The V and J genes are TRBV5-5 and TRBJ2-7, with D maybe TRBD1 (6 bases). CDR1 is SGHKS and CDR2 is YYEKEE in the germline V gene (reference sequence). V was cut by 5 bases and J by 0 bases, with 15 bases left in between. The CDR3 covers 15 residues. The CDR3, as DNA: TGTGCCAGCAGTTCCACAGGGTATGGCTCCTACGAGCAGTACTTC. It specifies CASSSTGYGSYEQYF.

As DNA, the CDR3 is TGTGCCAGCAGTTACGGGGTTAATGAGCAGTTCTTC. Translated: CASSYGVNEQFF. V usage is TRBV12-3 or TRBV12-4 and J usage is TRBJ2-1; D may be TRBD2 (5 bases). Between the trimmed V and J ends, which lost 4 bases and 7 bases, there was a span of 8 bases. This CDR3 comprises 12 residues.

The V gene is TRBV7-6, the J gene TRBJ2-3; 11 nucleotides match TRBD2. The germline gives CDR1 SGHVS, CDR2 FNYEAQ. The CDR3 covers 16 residues. With V trimmed by 3 bases and J by 5 bases, 7 bases remained unmatched. The CDR3 DNA is TGTGCCAGCAGCTTGGGGACTAGCGGTGCCCGAGATACGCAGTATTTT. This codes for CASSLGTSGARDTQYF.

This clone was observed a handful of times. The CDR3 DNA sequence: TGTGCCAGCAGCTCGGGACTAGCGGGGGTCGCATGGAGCCACGAGCAGTACTTC. It is translated as CASSSGLAGVAWSHEQYF. The chain couples TRBV11-2 to TRBJ2-7; 14 bases line up with TRBD2. Germline loops: CDR1 SGHAT, CDR2 FQNNGV. The J segment lost 5 bases and the V segment lost 4 bases, leaving 13 bases of the junction unmatched. The CDR3 is 18 amino acids.